A selection of T cell receptor beta chains follows, all from one sample in a study of radiation and T cells in renal cell carcinoma. Sequenced by immunoSEQ multiplex PCR; TCRdb stores in-frame clones only, minus some. Counted here are about 19,000 clones, just over 60% occurring once; the ten biggest clones make up about an eighth. The sequenced sample was tumor tissue, obtained from a patient whose treatment included radiotherapy and nephrectomy. The source of these receptors is a woman in her 70s with renal cell carcinoma. Both conserved end residues are part of each CDR3. Each record gives: clone size, J gene, V gene, D gene, CDR3 DNA, CDR3 protein. The D gene is left open where the match is weak. Expanded clones are given a class, and other clones once, few, many or no size at all.

- TRBJ1-1 TRBV28 - TGTGCCAGCACTTACAGAACACCCCAAGAAGCTTTCTTT CASTYRTPQEAFF
- TRBJ1-2 TRBV30 - TGTGCCTGGAGGCAGGAGGCCCATGGCTACACCTTC CAWRQEAHGYTF
- TRBJ1-5 TRBV19 - TGTGCCAGTGCCACAGGAAGCAATCAGCCCCAGCATTTT CASATGSNQPQHF
few TRBJ1-2 TRBV30 - TGTGCCTGGAGTGTGGTTCGGCTGGGGGGAGGCTACACCTTC CAWSVVRLGGGYTF
- TRBJ2-5 TRBV5-1 - TGCGCCAGCAGCTCCTACCCCGAAGAGACCCAGTACTTC CASSSYPEETQYF
- TRBJ2-3 TRBV7-9 - TGTGCCAGCACTCCCGTTGGGAGCGGCACAGATACGCAGTATTTT CASTPVGSGTDTQYF
- TRBJ2-7 TRBV7-3 TRBD2 TGTGCCAGCAGCTTACAACCGGGACTAGTCTACGAGCAGTACTTC CASSLQPGLVYEQYF
- TRBJ1-2 TRBV2 TRBD1 TGTGCCAGCAGGGTAGGGCAGGGGGCCGCTGGCTACACCTTC CASRVGQGAAGYTF
- TRBJ2-7 TRBV7-9 - TGTGCCAGCAGCTTAGGGGTAGGGCCGAATTACGAGCAGTACTTC CASSLGVGPNYEQYF
few TRBJ1-6 TRBV11-3 - TGTGCCAGCAGCTTAGATGGGGGGGGTCGAAATTCACCCCTCCACTTT CASSLDGGGRNSPLHF
- TRBJ1-6 TRBV30 - TGTGCCTGGAGCCTACAGGGTTCCTATAATTCACCCCTCCACTTT CAWSLQGSYNSPLHF
- TRBJ2-1 TRBV7-3 - TGTGCCAGCAGCTTAACACCCGACAATGAGCAGTTCTTC CASSLTPDNEQFF
- TRBJ1-1 TRBV28 - TGTGCCAGCAGTTTATCCGCCAAGGGGAACACTGAAGCTTTCTTT CASSLSAKGNTEAFF
few TRBJ2-7 TRBV30 TRBD2 TGTGCCTGGAGTGTCGAAGCGGGGAGCTCCTACGAGCAGTACTTC CAWSVEAGSSYEQYF
few TRBJ1-6 TRBV11-2 TRBD1 TGTGCCAGCAGCTCAAACAGGGGCTCCTATAATTCACCCCTCCACTTT CASSSNRGSYNSPLHF
- TRBJ2-5 TRBV5-4 TRBD1 TGTGCCAGCAGCTTGTCGCCAGGGGGCGTAGAGACCCAGTACTTC CASSLSPGGVETQYF
- TRBJ1-1 TRBV19 - TGTGCCAGTAACCTGGTCCTACAGGCCAACACTGAAGCTTTCTTT CASNLVLQANTEAFF
- TRBJ2-3 TRBV7-2 TRBD2 TGTGCCAGCAGCTTATTCCCCAGACTAGCGGGGGTTGATACGCAGTATTTT CASSLFPRLAGVDTQYF
few TRBJ2-5 TRBV6-1 - TGTGCCAGCAGTGGGACCCTCCAAGAGACCCAGTACTTC CASSGTLQETQYF
- TRBJ1-4 TRBV5-6 TRBD1 TGTGCCAGCAGCTGGGACAGGGGTAATGAAAAACTGTTTTTT CASSWDRGNEKLFF
- TRBJ2-3 TRBV11-1 - TGTGCCAGCAGTATCCAGGGTGGGGGCACAGATACGCAGTATTTT CASSIQGGGTDTQYF
few TRBJ1-4 TRBV28 - TGTGCCAGCAGTTGGGCCCAACGGGGAAAACTGTTTTTT CASSWAQRGKLFF
once TRBJ1-5 TRBV5-8 - TGTGCCAGCAGCTTAACAGGGAAGCCCCAGCATTTT CASSLTGKPQHF
- TRBJ2-6 TRBV5-1 - TGCGCCACCTTCCCTGGATATGATGGGGCCAACGTCCTGACTTTC CATFPGYDGANVLTF
- TRBJ2-7 TRBV9 TRBD1 TGTGCCAGCAGCACCCGAGGGGGACAGGGAAGGGACGAGCAGTACTTC CASSTRGGQGRDEQYF
- TRBJ1-6 TRBV2 TRBD1 TGTGCCAGCAGCCGGGACAGCTCCTATAATTCACCCCTCCACTTT CASSRDSSYNSPLHF
- TRBJ1-2 TRBV19 TRBD1 TGTGCCAGTAGTTCCAGACAGGGTTTCTATGGCTACACCTTC CASSSRQGFYGYTF
- TRBJ1-2 TRBV13 TRBD1 TGTGCCAGCAGTCCCTTCGGGGGGACAGGGGAAACCCATGGCTACACCTTC CASSPFGGTGETHGYTF
few TRBJ1-6 TRBV6-5 TRBD1 TGTGCCAGCAGACCCCGCGACAGGGGGCTCTCACCCCTCCACTTT CASRPRDRGLSPLHF
- TRBJ1-3 TRBV5-4 - TGTGCCAGCAGCCTCGAGGGAGGTGAGGCCAACACCATATATTTT CASSLEGGEANTIYF
- TRBJ2-3 TRBV4-2 TRBD2 TGTGCCAGCAGCCAAGATCTTATGAATAGCGGGGCAGATACGCAGTATTTT CASSQDLMNSGADTQYF
- TRBJ2-2 TRBV25-1 - TGTGCCAGCAGTCTGAGCAGGGACGCGAACACCGGGGAGCTGTTTTTT CASSLSRDANTGELFF
- TRBJ1-2 TRBV5-6 - TGTGCCAGCAGCTTGGCCTGGAGGCAGACTTATGGCTACACCTTC CASSLAWRQTYGYTF
- TRBJ2-5 TRBV4-1 TRBD2 TGCGCCAGCAGCCAGGCGGGGAGGGGTGGCCAAGAGACCCAGTACTTC CASSQAGRGGQETQYF
- TRBJ2-7 TRBV2 - TGTGCCAGCATCCCGGACAGTAGCTCCTACGAGCAGTACTTC CASIPDSSSYEQYF
few TRBJ1-1 TRBV7-9 - TGTGCCAGCAGCTTCACATGGGACACTGAAGCTTTCTTT CASSFTWDTEAFF
few TRBJ2-5 TRBV5-1 - TGCGCCAGCAGCCCCCCGGGTAGGGAGACCCAGTACTTC CASSPPGRETQYF
few TRBJ1-6 TRBV16 - TGTGCCAGCAGCCAATCTGGGGCAGGTTCACCCCTCCACTTT CASSQSGAGSPLHF
few TRBJ1-6 TRBV30 - TGTGCCTGGAGCCCGGGGCCCCTAGATAATTCACCCCTCCACTTT CAWSPGPLDNSPLHF
- TRBJ1-1 TRBV10-3 - TGTGCCATCAGCGACCGGGGCGGGGGCACTGAAGCTTTCTTT CAISDRGGGTEAFF
- TRBJ1-6 TRBV6-5 - TGTGCCAGCAGGGGGGATTCACCCCTCCACTTT CASRGDSPLHF
- TRBJ2-2 TRBV11-3 - TGTGCCAGCAGCTTGGCCACCGGGGAGCTGTTTTTT CASSLATGELFF